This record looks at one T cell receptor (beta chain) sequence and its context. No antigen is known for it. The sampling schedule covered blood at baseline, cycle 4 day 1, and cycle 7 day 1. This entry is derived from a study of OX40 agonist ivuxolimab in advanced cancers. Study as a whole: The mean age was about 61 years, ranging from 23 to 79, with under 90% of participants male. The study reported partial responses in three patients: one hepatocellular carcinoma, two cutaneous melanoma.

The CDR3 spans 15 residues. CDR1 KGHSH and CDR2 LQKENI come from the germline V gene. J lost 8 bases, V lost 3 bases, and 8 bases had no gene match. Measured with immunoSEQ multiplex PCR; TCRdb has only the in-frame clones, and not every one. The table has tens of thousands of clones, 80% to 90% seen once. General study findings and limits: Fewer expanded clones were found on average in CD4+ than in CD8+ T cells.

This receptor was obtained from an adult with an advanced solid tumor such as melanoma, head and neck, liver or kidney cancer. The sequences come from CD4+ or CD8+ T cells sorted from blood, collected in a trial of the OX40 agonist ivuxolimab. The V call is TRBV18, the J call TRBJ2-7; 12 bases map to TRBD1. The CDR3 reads CASSPPGTGGEQQYF. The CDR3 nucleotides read TGTGCCAGCTCACCCCCCGGGACAGGGGGCGAGCAGCAGTACTTC.